What follows is one T cell receptor (beta chain) and its context. This sample was taken from a study of shared T cell receptors in the human thymus. Sequenced by immunoSEQ multiplex PCR; TCRdb stores in-frame clones only, minus some. The sample records just under 550,000 clones, about 84% being singletons. V lost 1 base and J 7 bases, leaving 11 bases between the germline ends. The CDR3 loop spans 14 amino acids. Germline V lookup: CDR1 LGHNA, CDR2 YNFKEQ. The sample was also reused in another study, on human thymus T cells.

This sequence originates from a boy under three years old with a congenital heart defect. V is TRBV4-2 and J is TRBJ1-5; D remains ambiguous. The source material was thymocytes. The CDR3 sequence: CASSQVEGPQPQHF. As DNA, the CDR3 is TGTGCCAGCAGCCAAGTCGAGGGCCCGCAGCCCCAGCATTTT.